This T cell receptor beta chain came from a study of regulatory T cells in long-lasting Graves disease (dated by TCRdb to the early 2020s). General notes on the study: Persistent Graves' disease meant more than 5 years of antithyroid drug treatment with TSH receptor autoantibodies that stayed positive. Peripheral blood TCR sequencing and RNA sequencing compared persistent Graves' disease patients with newly diagnosed Graves' disease patients. The study was conducted in China and was registered as a clinical trial. A total of about 33 samples underwent TCR sequencing: approximately 13 from persistent and approximately 20 from newly diagnosed Graves' disease patients. On average, persistent Graves' disease patients in the clinical cohort had been on antithyroid drugs for about 9.3 years.

This clonotype was counted at least ten times. Its recognized antigen is unknown. Base qualities are not at hand, and no much larger clone is one base apart. Library prep was done by multiplex PCR. For sequencing, an Illumina HiSeq 4000 was employed. TCR beta libraries were built with iRepertoire HTBI primers and Arm-PCR amplification of CDR3 regions. Before sequencing, the PCR products underwent gel purification. Under the source paper's analysis protocol: Across samples, 60 to 70 TRBV and 15 or so TRBJ segments were identified and used for gene usage analysis of CDR3 amino acid clonotypes. COPE and FqMerger were used to merge the filtered high-quality paired reads into contigs. Contigs were aligned with BLAST to IMGT TRBV, TRBD and TRBJ reference genes, and CDR3 was defined per IMGT. Any clonotype with a frequency above 0.1% was classified as a highly expanded clone. Repertoire diversity was measured by Shannon entropy, and V-J evenness by the Gini coefficient. A clonotype found in more than one individual was treated as public. The public reads were reanalyzed by TCRdb: fastp trimming at Q25, MiXCR alignment, in-frame beta chains only. Entries that share a CDR3 protein sequence are merged under the most common genes and DNA. What appears here as the V and J calls and clone size reflects TCRdb's work, not the paper's. The sample yields around 400,000 distinct CDR3 sequences; around a fifth were counted once. Together, the top ten hold about 13% of the sample.

The sample's time point label, in plain terms: persistent/refractory GD, antithyroid drugs over 5 years with positive TRAb. RNA was extracted from PBMCs in TRIzol for both TCR sequencing and RNA sequencing. Graves' disease was diagnosed according to American Thyroid Association guidelines. Patients were recruited from an endocrinology department in Xi'an, China. Each patient gave around 9 milliliters of peripheral blood, collected in an EDTA anticoagulant tube. Ficoll Paque Plus density gradient separation was used to isolate PBMCs, and no further T cell sorting was done. RNA quality was checked with an Agilent 2100 Bioanalyzer and agarose gel, and concentration with a NanoDrop 2000. The V end gives up 5 bases and the J end 2 bases, leaving 5 bases in the junction not matched to a gene. CDR1 and CDR2, looked up from the germline V gene, are MNHNS and SASEGT. From its cysteine to its phenylalanine, the CDR3 spans 15 amino acids. CDR3 DNA only is kept here, 45 bases in frame from base 1.

The paper as a whole reports these results and caveats: Compared with newly diagnosed patients, patients with persistent Graves' disease had lower TCR Shannon entropy and fewer highly expanded clones, which suggests clonal expansion. More public clonotypes were shared among persistent patients (approximately 3,000) than among newly diagnosed patients (under 1,000). Preferential use of TRBV28, TRBJ1-2 and TRBJ2-5 was observed in persistent disease, whereas TRBV20-1 and TRBJ2-1 were favored in newly diagnosed disease. The small sample size was acknowledged by the authors as a limitation that may reduce accuracy. Sequencing and analysis were limited to the TCR beta chain. Because the primary lesion, thyroid tissue, could not be accessed, the study looked at peripheral blood alone.

This TCR came from a female donor with Graves disease. This chain is built from TRBV6-1 and TRBJ1-2; TRBD1 fits 10 bases in the junction. Sequenced here: peripheral blood mononuclear cells (PBMCs), sampled when the disease was refractory, from a patient treated with antithyroid drugs. The nucleotide sequence reads TGTGCCAGCAGTCCACAGACAGGGGGCAACTATGGCTACACCTTC. The translation is CASSPQTGGNYGYTF.